The entry below gives a single T cell receptor (beta chain) sequence along with its context. CDR3 length: 15 residues. V gave up 4 bases and J gave up 11 bases; unmatched junction bases: 11. Germline V CDR1 and CDR2: SGDLS, YYNGEE. Sequencing was performed with immunoSEQ multiplex PCR; in TCRdb, only in-frame clones are kept and a portion is missing. The table shows under 200,000 clones, with 83% occurring only once. The sample is drawn from a study of blood T cell repertoires in COVID-19. The material sequenced was peripheral blood. The sequence was obtained from a woman of 80 years or more with acute or convalescent COVID-19. This sequence joins TRBV9 and TRBJ1-6, with 8 bases aligning to TRBD1. This CDR3 is CASSKTGALGTPLHF. The DNA of the CDR3 is TGTGCCAGCAGCAAGACAGGGGCTCTAGGAACACCCCTCCACTTT.